The present TCR beta chain was sequenced within a study of cytomegalovirus exposure and HLA in healthy donors. Regarding the study as a whole: A later analysis linked a missense variant in DCLRE1C to the trimming of TCR beta V and J genes. HLA alleles showed associations with 16,951 TCR beta sequences in a later analysis, at a 0.05 false discovery rate.

At sampling all donors were nominally healthy, likely with unrecorded immune exposures. CDR3 length: 17 residues. Trimming at V came to 2 bases and at J to 2 bases, leaving 7 bases not matched to a gene. Germline V lookup: CDR1 KGHSH, CDR2 LQKENI. As to this clone: Its antigen remains unknown.

The primer mix had 60 Vbeta and 13 Jbeta primers. Assay: immunoSEQ multiplex PCR; the TCRdb copy retains only in-frame clones and omits some. The sample shows 150,000 or so clones, about 76% of them seen only once. Sequencing was done on a sample of PBMCs. The TCR originated in a female donor in good health and CMV-seronegative. This chain joins TRBV18 and TRBJ2-1, with 9 bases fitting TRBD2. CDR3 region: CASSPIGGRVTYNEQFF. DNA for the CDR3: TGTGCCAGCTCACCAATTGGCGGGAGGGTGACCTACAATGAGCAGTTCTTC.